This T cell receptor (beta chain) derives from a study of T cell changes during pregnancy in multiple sclerosis. This CDR3 has 14 amino acids. CDR1 is MNHNS, CDR2 SASEGT, per germline. V lost 1 base, J lost 1 base, and 8 bases lay in between. Sequencing was performed with immunoSEQ multiplex PCR; in TCRdb, only in-frame clones are kept and a portion is missing. The repertoire holds more than 55,000 clones, with about nine tenths as singletons. This sample comprised peripheral blood, obtained in the second trimester of pregnancy. The gene calls are TRBV6-1 and TRBJ2-7, with D possibly being TRBD1 (5 bases). The origin of this receptor is a female donor with multiple sclerosis, enrolled in a pregnancy study. CDR3 DNA sequence: TGTGCCAGCAGTGAAGAGGACACATCCTACGAGCAGTACTTC. It translates to CASSEEDTSYEQYF.